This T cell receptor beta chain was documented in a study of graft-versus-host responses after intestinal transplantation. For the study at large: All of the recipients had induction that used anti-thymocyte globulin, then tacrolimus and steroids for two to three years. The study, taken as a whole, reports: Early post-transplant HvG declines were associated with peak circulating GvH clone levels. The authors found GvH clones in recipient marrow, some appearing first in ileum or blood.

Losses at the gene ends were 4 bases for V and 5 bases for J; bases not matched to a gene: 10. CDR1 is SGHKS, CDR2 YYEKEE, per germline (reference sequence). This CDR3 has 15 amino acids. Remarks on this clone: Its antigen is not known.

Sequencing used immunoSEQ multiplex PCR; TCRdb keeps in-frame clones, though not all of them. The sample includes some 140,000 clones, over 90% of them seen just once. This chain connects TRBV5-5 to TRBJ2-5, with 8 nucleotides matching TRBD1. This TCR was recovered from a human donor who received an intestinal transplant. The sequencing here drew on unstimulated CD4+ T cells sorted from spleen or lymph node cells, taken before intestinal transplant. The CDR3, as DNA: TGTGCCAGCAGCGCTACAGGGGGTCTAGGGGAGACCCAGTACTTC. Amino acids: CASSATGGLGETQYF.